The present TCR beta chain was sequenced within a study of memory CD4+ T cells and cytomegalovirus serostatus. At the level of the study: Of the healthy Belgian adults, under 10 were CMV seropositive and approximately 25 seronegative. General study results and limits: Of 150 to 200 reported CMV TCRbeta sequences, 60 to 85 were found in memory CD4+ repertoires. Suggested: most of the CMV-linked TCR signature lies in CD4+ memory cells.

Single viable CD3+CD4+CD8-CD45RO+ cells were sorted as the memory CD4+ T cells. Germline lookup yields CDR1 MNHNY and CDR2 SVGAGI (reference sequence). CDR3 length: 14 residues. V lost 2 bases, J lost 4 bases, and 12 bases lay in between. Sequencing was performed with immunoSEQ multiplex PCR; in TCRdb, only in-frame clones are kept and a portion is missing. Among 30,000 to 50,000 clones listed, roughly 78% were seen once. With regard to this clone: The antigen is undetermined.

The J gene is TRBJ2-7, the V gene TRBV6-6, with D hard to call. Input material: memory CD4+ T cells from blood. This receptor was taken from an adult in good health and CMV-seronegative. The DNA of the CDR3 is TGTGCCAGCAGTTACGTCGCCGTCTCTTACGAGCAGTACTTC. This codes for CASSYVAVSYEQYF.